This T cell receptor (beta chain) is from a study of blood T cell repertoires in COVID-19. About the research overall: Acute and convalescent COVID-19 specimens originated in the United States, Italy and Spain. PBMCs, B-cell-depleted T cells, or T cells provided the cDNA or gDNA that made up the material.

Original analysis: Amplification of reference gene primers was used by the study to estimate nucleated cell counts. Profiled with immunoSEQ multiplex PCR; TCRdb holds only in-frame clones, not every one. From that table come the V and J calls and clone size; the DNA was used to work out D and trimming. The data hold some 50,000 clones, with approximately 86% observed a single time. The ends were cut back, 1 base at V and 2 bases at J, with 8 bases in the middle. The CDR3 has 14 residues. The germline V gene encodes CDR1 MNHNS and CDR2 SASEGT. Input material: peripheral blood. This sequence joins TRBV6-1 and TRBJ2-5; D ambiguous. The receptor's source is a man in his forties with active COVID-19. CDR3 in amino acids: CASSEGPVQETQYF. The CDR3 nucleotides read TGTGCCAGCAGTGAAGGTCCGGTGCAAGAGACCCAGTACTTC.